These 20 T cell receptor beta chains were all obtained from the same sample, sequenced in a study of cytomegalovirus exposure and HLA in healthy donors. Primers: 60 Vbeta forward and 13 Jbeta reverse. Here immunoSEQ multiplex PCR was the method, and the copy in TCRdb shows in-frame clones only, minus some. The top ten clones hold 20% to 25% of a sample with under 35,000 clones, about 60% of them seen once. What was sequenced was PBMCs. Receptors were obtained from a man in his forties or fifties in good health and CMV-seropositive.

The chain has TRBV6-5 and TRBJ1-2; TRBD1 might be the D (6 bases). CDR3 length: 15 amino acids. Trimming cost V 8 bases and J 2 bases, with 18 bases left between them. Per germline, CDR1 MNHEY and CDR2 SVGAGI. CDR3 in amino acids: CASQRGGRHNYGYTF. CDR3 nucleotides: TGTGCCAGCCAGAGGGGGGGGCGACACAACTATGGCTACACCTTC.

The chain joins TRBV4-2 to TRBJ2-3; tentative D call: TRBD2 (6 bases). This CDR3 has 17 residues. Germline CDR1 reads LGHNA; CDR2 reads YNFKEQ. V shed 0 bases and J shed 4 bases, with 17 bases lying between them. DNA for the CDR3: TGTGCCAGCAGCCAAGATTTAGCGGAACCGGGGGCAGATACGCAGTATTTT. It codes for CASSQDLAEPGADTQYF.

V gene TRBV9 combines with J gene TRBJ2-1, with TRBD1 matching 7 bases. The V gene end was trimmed by 2 bases and the J gene end by 9 bases; junction bases not matched to a gene: 8. Germline CDR1 is SGDLS and CDR2 is YYNGEE. This CDR3 comprises 14 residues. The chain's CDR3 is CASSVGTVFVEQFF. CDR3 DNA sequence: TGTGCCAGCAGCGTCGGGACAGTATTCGTTGAGCAGTTCTTC. Variable domain in full (rest from reference TRBV9 and TRBJ2-1): DSGVTQTPKHLITATGQRVTLRCSPRSGDLSVYWYQQSLDQGLQFLIQYYNGEERAKGNILERFSAQQFPDLHSELNLSSLELGDSALYFCASSVGTVFVEQFFGPGTRLTVL.

This chain connects TRBV28 to TRBJ2-7; D is perhaps TRBD1 (6 bases). Germline V CDR1 and CDR2: MDHEN, SYDVKM. The V end was cut by 5 bases, the J end by 2 bases, with 13 bases between. The CDR3 totals 14 residues. The CDR3 DNA follows: TGTGCCAGCAGTAGGGGACACCGGACCTACGAGCAGTACTTC. The encoded protein is CASSRGHRTYEQYF.

This chain connects TRBV7-3 to TRBJ2-2; 9 nucleotides match TRBD1. The CDR3 is 14 amino acids. CDR1 and CDR2 from the germline V gene are SGHTA and FQGTGA. Trimming took 10 bases from V and 6 from J; bases not matched to a gene: 9. The CDR3 nucleotides read TGTGCCACACCCGGGACAGGGTTCGCCGGGGAGCTGTTTTTT. Protein sequence: CATPGTGFAGELFF.

CDR3 region: CASSRRGNYGYTF. CDR3 DNA sequence: TGTGCCAGCAGCCGCAGGGGTAACTATGGCTACACCTTC. The V call is TRBV5-4, the J call TRBJ1-2; maybe TRBD1 (6 bases). V dropped 4 bases and J dropped 1 base, with 8 bases sitting between them. Germline V CDR1 and CDR2: SGHNT, YYREEE (reference sequence). This CDR3 contains 13 residues.

This clone was counted a single time. V gene TRBV29-1 combines with J gene TRBJ1-2, with D tentatively TRBD1 (6 bases). The germline V and J ends were trimmed by 7 bases and 3 bases, with 21 bases remaining between them. Germline loops: CDR1 SQVTM, CDR2 ANQGSEA. CDR3 length: 15 amino acids. CDR3 sequence reads: CSALFPGTPYYGYTF. In nucleotides, the CDR3 is TGCAGCGCCCTTTTCCCAGGGACACCCTACTATGGCTACACCTTC. The full variable domain, with the rest looked up from reference TRBV29-1 and TRBJ1-2, is SAVISQKPSRDICQRGTSLTIQCQVDSQVTMMFWYRQQPGQSLTLIATANQGSEATYESGFVIDKFPISRPNLTFSTLTVSNMSPEDSSIYLCSALFPGTPYYGYTFGSGTRLTVV.

V is TRBV6-5 and J is TRBJ1-2, with 11 bases fitting TRBD1. With V trimmed by 0 bases and J by 5 bases, 5 bases remained unmatched. Looked up from germline, CDR1 is MNHEY and CDR2 is SVGAGI. The CDR3 has 16 amino acids. CDR3 in amino acids: CASSYSRTGGGYGYTF. The CDR3 nucleotides read TGTGCCAGCAGTTACTCCCGGACAGGGGGCGGGTATGGCTACACCTTC.

This clone was seen a handful of times. The J gene is TRBJ2-7, the V gene TRBV5-4; 7 positions agree with TRBD1. Per germline, CDR1 SGHNT and CDR2 YYREEE (reference sequence). V gave up 3 bases and J gave up 7 bases; unmatched junction bases: 10. The CDR3 runs to 14 residues. CDR3 sequence: CASSSISTGSEQYF. The CDR3 DNA reads as TGTGCCAGCAGCTCGATCTCGACAGGGTCGGAGCAGTACTTC.

This clone has only one observation. The chain employs TRBV28 and TRBJ2-7; D is ambiguous. V was cut by 3 bases and J by 6 bases, with 9 bases left in between. Germline V CDR1 and CDR2: MDHEN, SYDVKM. This CDR3 is 12 amino acids long. In DNA, the CDR3 is TGTGCCAGCAGTTTGATGGCGGTCGAGCAGTACTTC. Translation gives CASSLMAVEQYF.

The V call is TRBV6-5, the J call TRBJ2-2; TRBD1 matches at 8 bases. The CDR3 has 15 residues. Germline CDR1 reads MNHEY; CDR2 reads SVGAGI. V lost 2 bases, J lost 5 bases, and 4 bases stayed unmatched. In DNA, the CDR3 is TGTGCCAGCAGTTACGTGAACAGGGGGACCGGGGAGCTGTTTTTT. Its translation is CASSYVNRGTGELFF.

This clone was counted a few times. V and J are TRBV5-6 and TRBJ1-2; 7 nucleotides align to TRBD1. This CDR3 region has 14 residues. The trim removed 0 bases at V and 7 bases at J, leaving 6 bases unmatched. CDR1 is SGHDT, CDR2 YYEEEE, per germline. CDR3 coding DNA: TGTGCCAGCAGCTTGGTTGGGACAGTACCTGGCTACACCTTC. Amino acid sequence: CASSLVGTVPGYTF.

This clone was recorded a few times. The genes are TRBV5-1 and TRBJ2-1; 8 bases are shared with TRBD1. The length of the CDR3 is 17 residues. Germline V gene data show CDR1 as SGHRS and CDR2 as YFSETQ. The V and J ends lost 3 bases and 3 bases, in that order; junction bases with no gene match: 11. The DNA for the CDR3 is TGCGCCAGCAGCTCAGGACAGGGTGGATTATACTACAATGAGCAGTTCTTC. Protein: CASSSGQGGLYYNEQFF.

By share, this clone ranks as medium-sized (0.01 to 0.1%). The CDR3 DNA reads TGCGCCAGCAGCCAAGAGACGGGAGGTAGAGGAGAAATTAACGTTCGGGAAAAACTGTTTTTT. Its translation: CASSQETGGRGEINVREKLFF. The chain links TRBV4-3 to TRBJ1-4; D uncertain. V lost 0 bases to trimming and J lost 8 bases, with 31 bases between them. The CDR3 contains 21 residues. CDR1 is LGHNA and CDR2 is YSLEER in the germline V gene.

A single count supports this clone. V is TRBV6-5 and J is TRBJ1-1; D is perhaps TRBD1 (5 bases). Trimming pared 5 bases from V and 2 bases from J, leaving 12 bases between. Germline lookup yields CDR1 MNHEY and CDR2 SVGAGI. The CDR3 spans 14 residues. For the CDR3, the DNA is TGTGCCAGCAGTCCGTTGGGGCGAAACACTGAAGCTTTCTTT. Encoded protein: CASSPLGRNTEAFF.

The V call is TRBV6-5, the J call TRBJ2-1, with D possibly TRBD1 on 6 matching bases. Germline values: CDR1 MNHEY, CDR2 SVGAGI. V dropped 2 bases and J dropped 7 bases, with 9 bases sitting between them. The CDR3 sequence is 13 residues long. The CDR3 nucleotides read TGTGCCAGCAGTTACACCAGGGGAAATGAGCAGTTCTTC. It specifies CASSYTRGNEQFF.

The chain combines TRBV5-1 with TRBJ1-2; the match to TRBD1 covers 8 bases. There are 16 residues in the CDR3. Per the germline V gene, CDR1 is SGHRS and CDR2 is YFSETQ. V dropped 0 bases and J dropped 4; count of bases not matched to a gene: 8. The CDR3 region is CASSLEPGQGAYGYTF. CDR3 DNA: TGCGCCAGCAGCTTGGAGCCCGGACAGGGAGCCTATGGCTACACCTTC.

CDR3 nucleotide sequence: TGCGCCAGCAGCCTTGACGGGACAGGGGAATCCCTCTCCTACGAGCAGTACTTC. It translates to CASSLDGTGESLSYEQYF. This chain links TRBV5-1 with TRBJ2-7; 10 nucleotides agree with TRBD1. From germline, CDR1 is SGHRS and CDR2 YFSETQ. The CDR3 is made up of 18 amino acids. V dropped 4 bases and J dropped 0; count of bases not matched to a gene: 13.

The chain carries TRBV16 and TRBJ2-7; the match to TRBD1 covers 10 bases. This CDR3 is 15 amino acids long. Germline V gene data show CDR1 as KGHSY and CDR2 as FQNENV. V shed 1 base and J 4 bases; nucleotides not matched to a gene: 4. The CDR3 loop reads CASSQWGTGAYEQYF. Here the CDR3 DNA reads TGTGCCAGCAGCCAATGGGGGACAGGGGCTTACGAGCAGTACTTC.

This CDR3 reads CASSPSGSSTDTQYF. In DNA form, the CDR3 reads TGTGCCAGCAGCCCTAGCGGCTCTAGCACAGATACGCAGTATTTT. The chain joins TRBV11-2 to TRBJ2-3, with 7 nucleotides matching TRBD2. This CDR3 contains 15 residues. Germline-derived CDR1 and CDR2 are SGHAT and FQNNGV. The J segment lost 0 bases and the V segment lost 5 bases, leaving 5 bases of the junction unmatched.